The T cell receptor beta chain described here comes from a study of blood T cell repertoires in COVID-19. Study-level information: Samples of COVID-19 (acute and convalescent) were obtained from the United States, Italy and Spain. From T cells, B-cell-depleted T cells, or PBMCs came the material, which was cDNA or gDNA.

The CDR3 consists of 16 residues. Per germline, CDR1 SGHTA and CDR2 FQGNSA. J lost 8 bases, V lost 5 bases, and 14 bases had no gene match. Authors' analysis steps: Researchers report that nucleated cell counts were estimated from reference gene primer amplification. The assay was immunoSEQ multiplex PCR, and TCRdb's table has in-frame clones only and misses some. V and J calls and clone size are copied from that table; D and trimming were computed from the DNA. Seen here are 65,000 to 90,000 clones, 82% observed once, and the top ten hold 8% to 13%. Specimen: peripheral blood. This TCR derives from a man in his 60s with acute or convalescent COVID-19. The rearrangement joins TRBV7-2 to TRBJ2-1; 8 bases are a match to TRBD2. This CDR3 reads CASSPTSGSGFHEQFF. The CDR3 nucleotides are TGTGCCAGCAGCCCAACGAGCGGGAGTGGTTTCCATGAGCAGTTCTTC.